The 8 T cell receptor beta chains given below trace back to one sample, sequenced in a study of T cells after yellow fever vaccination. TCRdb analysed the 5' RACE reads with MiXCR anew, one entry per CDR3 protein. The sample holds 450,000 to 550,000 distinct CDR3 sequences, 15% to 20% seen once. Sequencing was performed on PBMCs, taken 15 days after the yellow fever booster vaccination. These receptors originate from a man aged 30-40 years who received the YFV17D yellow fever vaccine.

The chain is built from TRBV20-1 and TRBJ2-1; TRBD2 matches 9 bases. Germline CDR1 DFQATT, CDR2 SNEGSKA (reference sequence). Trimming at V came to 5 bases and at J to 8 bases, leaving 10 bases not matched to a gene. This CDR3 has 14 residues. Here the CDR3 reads CSAVSGSTGDEQFF. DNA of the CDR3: TGCAGTGCTGTTAGCGGGAGCACCGGTGATGAGCAGTTCTTC.

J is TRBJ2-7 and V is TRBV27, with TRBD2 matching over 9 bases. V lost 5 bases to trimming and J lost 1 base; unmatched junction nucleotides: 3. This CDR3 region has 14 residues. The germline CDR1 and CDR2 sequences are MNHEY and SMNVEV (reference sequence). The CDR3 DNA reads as TGTGCCAGCAGTCGACTAGCGGAATCCTACGAGCAGTACTTC. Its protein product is CASSRLAESYEQYF.

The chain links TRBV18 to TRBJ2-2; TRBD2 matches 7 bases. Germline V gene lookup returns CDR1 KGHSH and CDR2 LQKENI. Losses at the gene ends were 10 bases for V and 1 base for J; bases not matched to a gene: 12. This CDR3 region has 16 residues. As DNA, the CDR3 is TGTGCCACCTCGGGCGGAGTAGCGGGGAACACCGGGGAGCTGTTTTTT. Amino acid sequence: CATSGGVAGNTGELFF.

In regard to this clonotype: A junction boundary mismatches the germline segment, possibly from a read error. The CDR3 nucleotides read TGCGCCAGCAGCTTAAATCTAGCGGGAGTCTCCCACGAGCAGTACTTC. Translated, it gives CASSLNLAGVSHEQYF. The rearrangement uses TRBV5-1 and TRBJ2-7; TRBD2 matches at 10 bases. Germline V gives CDR1 SGHRS, CDR2 YFSETQ. The CDR3 is made up of 16 amino acids.

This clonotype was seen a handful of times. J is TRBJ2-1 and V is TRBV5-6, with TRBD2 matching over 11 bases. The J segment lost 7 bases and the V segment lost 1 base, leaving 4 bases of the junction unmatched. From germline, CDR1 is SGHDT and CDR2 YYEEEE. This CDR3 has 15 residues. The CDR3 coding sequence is TGTGCCAGCAGCTTGCTACTAGCGGGAGTAAATGAGCAGTTCTTC. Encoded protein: CASSLLLAGVNEQFF.

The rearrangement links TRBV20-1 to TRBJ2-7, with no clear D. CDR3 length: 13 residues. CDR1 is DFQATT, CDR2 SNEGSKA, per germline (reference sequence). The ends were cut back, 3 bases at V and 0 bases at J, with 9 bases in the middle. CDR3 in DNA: TGCAGTGCTAGGGAGTCGAGCTCCTACGAGCAGTACTTC. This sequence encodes CSARESSSYEQYF.

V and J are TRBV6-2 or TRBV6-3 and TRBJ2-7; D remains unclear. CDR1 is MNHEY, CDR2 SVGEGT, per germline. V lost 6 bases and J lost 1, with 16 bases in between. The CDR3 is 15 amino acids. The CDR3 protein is CASRIARRYSYEQYF. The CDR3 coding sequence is TGTGCCAGCAGGATAGCACGACGTTATTCCTACGAGCAGTACTTC.

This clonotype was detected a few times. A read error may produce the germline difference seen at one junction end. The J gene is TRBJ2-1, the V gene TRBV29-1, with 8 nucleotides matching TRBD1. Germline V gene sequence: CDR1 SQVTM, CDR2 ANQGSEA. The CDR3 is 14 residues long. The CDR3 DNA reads TGCAGCGTTGAGCGACAGGGGTCCTTCAATGAGCAGTTCTTC. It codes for CSVERQGSFNEQFF.